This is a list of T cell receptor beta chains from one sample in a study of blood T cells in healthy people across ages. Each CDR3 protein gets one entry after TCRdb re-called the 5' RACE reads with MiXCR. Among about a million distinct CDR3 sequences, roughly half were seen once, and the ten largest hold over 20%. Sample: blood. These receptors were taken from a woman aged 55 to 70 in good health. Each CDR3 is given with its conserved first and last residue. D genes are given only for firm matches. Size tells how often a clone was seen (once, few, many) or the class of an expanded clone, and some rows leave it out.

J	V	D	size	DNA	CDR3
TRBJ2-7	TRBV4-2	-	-	TGTGCCAGCAGCCAAGGCTCAAGGGGCGCGTACGAGCAGTACTTC	CASSQGSRGAYEQYF
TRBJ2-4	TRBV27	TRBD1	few	TGTGCCAGCAGTTGGAACCGGGACAGGGGAAACATTCAGTACTTC	CASSWNRDRGNIQYF
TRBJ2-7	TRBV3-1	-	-	TGTGCCAGCAGTCCACCTTACAGGCCCTACGAGCAGTACTTC	CASSPPYRPYEQYF
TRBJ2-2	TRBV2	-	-	TGTGCCAGCAGTCGACTACAGCGGAGGAACGGGGAACTGTTTTTT	CASSRLQRRNGELFF
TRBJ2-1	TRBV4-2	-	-	TGTGCCAGCAGCCAAGACGAGGCTGGGAATGAGCAGTTCTTC	CASSQDEAGNEQFF
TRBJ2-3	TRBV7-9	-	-	TGTGCCAGCCCGAAGCCAGATACGCAGTATTTT	CASPKPDTQYF
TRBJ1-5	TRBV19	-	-	TGTGCCACCAAACAGACCTCTAGCAATCAGCCCCAGCATTTT	CATKQTSSNQPQHF
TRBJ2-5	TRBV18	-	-	TGTGCCAGCTCACCACGGAGTACGGAGACCCAGTACTTC	CASSPRSTETQYF
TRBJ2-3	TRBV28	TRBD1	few	TGTGCCAGCAGTACCGCCCGGGACAGGGTTTGGTGGGTGCTCACAGATACGCAGTATTTT	CASSTARDRVWWVLTDTQYF
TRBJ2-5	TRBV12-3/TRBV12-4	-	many	TGTGCCAGCAGTTTATCGGGCCGGCAAGAGACCCAGTACTTC	CASSLSGRQETQYF
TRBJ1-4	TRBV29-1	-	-	TGCAGCGTTGAGGTTTCGGGGTTCCATGAAAAACTGTTTTTT	CSVEVSGFHEKLFF
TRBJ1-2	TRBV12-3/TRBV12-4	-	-	TGTGCCAGCAGTTTAGGGCTCCATCAGCCCCACTATGGCTACACCTTC	CASSLGLHQPHYGYTF
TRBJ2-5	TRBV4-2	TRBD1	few	TGTGCCAGCAGCCAAGGAGTAGGACAGGGGGGAATGGAGACCCAGTACTTC	CASSQGVGQGGMETQYF
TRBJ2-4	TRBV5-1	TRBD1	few	TGCGCCAGCAGTTTTGGTTCTTTGGCTCGGGACAGAAAAAACATTCAGTACTTC	CASSFGSLARDRKNIQYF
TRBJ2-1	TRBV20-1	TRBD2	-	TGCAGTGCTAGAGCACTAGCGGGACGATATGAGCAGTTCTTC	CSARALAGRYEQFF
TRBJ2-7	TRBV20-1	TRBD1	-	TGCAGTGCTATAGGTCAGGACAGGCCGAGCTCCTACGAGCAGTACTTC	CSAIGQDRPSSYEQYF
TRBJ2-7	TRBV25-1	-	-	TGTGCCAGCAGTGATGTTACCTCGGGGCACCTAACCTACGAGCAGTACTTC	CASSDVTSGHLTYEQYF
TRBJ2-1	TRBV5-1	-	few	TGCGCCAGCAGCTTAGACGGACAGATTACCAACAATGAGCAGTTCTTC	CASSLDGQITNNEQFF
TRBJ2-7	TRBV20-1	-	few	TGCAGTGCCACTGGGGTGGGTACGAACGAGCAGTACTTC	CSATGVGTNEQYF
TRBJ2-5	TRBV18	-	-	TGTGCCAGCTCACCAATGCTGGGGGCATCAGGACAAGAGACCCAGTACTTC	CASSPMLGASGQETQYF
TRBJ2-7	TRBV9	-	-	TGTGCCAGCAGCGTAGTGGGCGGGATAATGAATGAGCAGTACTTC	CASSVVGGIMNEQYF
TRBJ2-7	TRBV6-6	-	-	TGTGCCAGCGGCCGTACGGGGGTATACGAGCAGTACTTC	CASGRTGVYEQYF
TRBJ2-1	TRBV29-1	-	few	TGCAGCGTTGATCCTGCCTACAATGAGCAGTTCTTC	CSVDPAYNEQFF
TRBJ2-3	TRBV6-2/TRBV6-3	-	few	TGTGCCAGCAAACCGGGAGTGGGCACAGATACGCAGTATTTT	CASKPGVGTDTQYF
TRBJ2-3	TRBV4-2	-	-	TGTGCCAGCAGCCAAACGAAGGGGGTAGATACGCAGTATTTT	CASSQTKGVDTQYF
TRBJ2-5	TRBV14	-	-	TGTGCCAGCAGCGGGGCGTGGGGGAAGTGGGAGCAGTACTTC	CASSGAWGKWEQYF
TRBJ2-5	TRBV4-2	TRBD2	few	TGTGCCAGCAGCCAAGATAAGACTAGCGGACAAGAGACCCAGTACTTC	CASSQDKTSGQETQYF
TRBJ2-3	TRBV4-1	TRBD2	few	TGCGCCAGCAGCCAAGGACTAGCGGCTAGCACAGATACGCAGTATTTT	CASSQGLAASTDTQYF
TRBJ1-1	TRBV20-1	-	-	TGCAGTGCTAAAGAGCCATTGGACCCCCTCGGCACTGAAGCTTTCTTT	CSAKEPLDPLGTEAFF
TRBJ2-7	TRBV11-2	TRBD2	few	TGTGCCAGCAGCTTAGCCCGGGGGGGGAACGAGCAGTACTTC	CASSLARGGNEQYF
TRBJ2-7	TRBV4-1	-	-	TGCGCCAGCAGCCCGTCCGGGGGACAAGATATTCAGTACTTC	CASSPSGGQDIQYF
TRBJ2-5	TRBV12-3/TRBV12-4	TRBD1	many	TGTGCCAGCACCCGGGACAGTCAAGAGACCCAGTACTTC	CASTRDSQETQYF
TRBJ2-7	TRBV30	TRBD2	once	TGTGCCTGGAGTGTACCGCGCGGGAGCTACGAGCAGTACTTC	CAWSVPRGSYEQYF
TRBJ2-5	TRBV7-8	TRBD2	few	TGTGCCAGCAGCTACCTAGCGGGAGAATTCCCAGAGACCCAGTACTTC	CASSYLAGEFPETQYF
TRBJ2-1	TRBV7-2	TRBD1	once	TGTGCCAGCAGCTCCCGGGACAGGGACCAACAGTTCTTC	CASSSRDRDQQFF
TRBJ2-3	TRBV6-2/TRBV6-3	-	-	TGTGCCAGCAGTCGTGCCCTGCTTAGTACAGATACGCAGTATTTT	CASSRALLSTDTQYF
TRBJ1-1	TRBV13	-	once	TGTGCCAGCAGCTTAGGTGAGACTGCTTTCTTT	CASSLGETAFF
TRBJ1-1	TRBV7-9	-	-	TGTGCCAGCACAAGACTCGTAGGGGTCCCTGAAGCTTTCTTT	CASTRLVGVPEAFF
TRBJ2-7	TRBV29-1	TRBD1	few	TGCAGCGTTCGTACAGGGGGCAGGTACGAGCAGTACTTC	CSVRTGGRYEQYF
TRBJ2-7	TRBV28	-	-	TGTGCCAGCAGTACCCCCTTTTTAGCGGCCTACGAGCAGTACTTC	CASSTPFLAAYEQYF
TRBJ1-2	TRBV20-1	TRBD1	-	TGCAGTGCTAGAGACGAGACCGGACAGGGGCATGGCTACACCTTC	CSARDETGQGHGYTF
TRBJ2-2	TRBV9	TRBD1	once	TGTGCCAGCAGCGGACAGGGGGCAACCGGGGAGCTGTTTTTT	CASSGQGATGELFF